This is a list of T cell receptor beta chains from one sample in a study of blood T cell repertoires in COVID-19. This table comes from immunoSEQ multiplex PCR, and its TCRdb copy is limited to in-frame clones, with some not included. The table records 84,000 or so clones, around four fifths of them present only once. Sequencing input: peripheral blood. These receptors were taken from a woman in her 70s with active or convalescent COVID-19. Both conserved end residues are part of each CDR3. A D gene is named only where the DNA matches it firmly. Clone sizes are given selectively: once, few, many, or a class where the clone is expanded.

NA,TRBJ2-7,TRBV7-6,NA,CASSLKVADLEQYF,TGTGCCAGCAGCTTAAAGGTGGCTGACTTGGAGCAGTACTTC
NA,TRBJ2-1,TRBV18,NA,CASSPRVGDNSYNEQFF,TGTGCCAGCTCACCACGAGTCGGGGACAACTCCTACAATGAGCAGTTCTTC
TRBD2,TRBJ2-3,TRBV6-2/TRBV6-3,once,CASSYGLAGGQDTQYF,TGTGCCAGCAGTTATGGGCTAGCGGGGGGTCAAGATACGCAGTATTTT
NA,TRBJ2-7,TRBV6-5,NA,CASSQPGGSYEQYF,TGTGCCAGCTCCCAGCCCGGGGGCTCCTACGAGCAGTACTTC
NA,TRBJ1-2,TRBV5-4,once,CASSQRGGAGYTF,TGTGCCAGCAGCCAAAGGGGGGGGGCGGGCTACACCTTC
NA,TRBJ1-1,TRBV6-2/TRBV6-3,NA,CASSLWGPTKNTEAFF,TGTGCCAGCAGCCTCTGGGGGCCCACAAAGAACACTGAAGCTTTCTTT
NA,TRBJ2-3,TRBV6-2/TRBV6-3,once,CASSPAGGRADTQYF,TGTGCCAGCAGTCCGGCAGGGGGGCGAGCAGATACGCAGTATTTT
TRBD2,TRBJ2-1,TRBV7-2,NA,CASSRGGGSYNEQFF,TGTGCCAGCAGCCGGGGGGGCGGGTCCTACAATGAGCAGTTCTTC
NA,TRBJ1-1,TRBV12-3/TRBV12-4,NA,CASTQGMNTEAFF,TGTGCCAGCACCCAGGGGATGAACACTGAAGCTTTCTTT
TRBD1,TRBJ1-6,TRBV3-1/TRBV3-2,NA,CASSQGGQGYSPLHF,TGTGCCAGCAGCCAAGGGGGACAGGGATACTCACCCCTCCACTTT
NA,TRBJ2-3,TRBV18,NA,CASSPSNREDTQYF,TGTGCCAGCTCACCCTCTAACAGGGAGGATACGCAGTATTTT
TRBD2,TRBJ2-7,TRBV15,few,CATSRAGGLEPEQYF,TGTGCCACCAGCAGAGCGGGGGGGCTGGAACCCGAGCAGTACTTC
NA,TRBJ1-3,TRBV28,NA,CASSFSHSSGNTIYF,TGTGCCAGCAGTTTTAGTCACAGCTCTGGAAACACCATATATTTT
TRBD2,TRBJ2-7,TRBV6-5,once,CASRPSGDPYEQYF,TGTGCCAGCAGACCAAGCGGGGACCCCTACGAGCAGTACTTC
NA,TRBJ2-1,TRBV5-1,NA,CASSLAISVNEQFF,TGCGCCAGCAGCTTGGCCATTTCGGTCAATGAGCAGTTCTTC
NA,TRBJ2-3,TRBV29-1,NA,CSVGSRGFADTQYF,TGCAGCGTTGGGTCCCGAGGGTTTGCAGATACGCAGTATTTT
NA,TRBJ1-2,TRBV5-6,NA,CASSPRVNYGYTF,TGTGCCAGCAGCCCCCGGGTTAACTATGGCTACACCTTC
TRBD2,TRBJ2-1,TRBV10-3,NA,CAISSGGAGNEQFF,TGTGCCATCAGCAGCGGGGGGGCTGGCAATGAGCAGTTCTTC
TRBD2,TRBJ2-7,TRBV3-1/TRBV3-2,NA,CASSPGLDHYEQYF,TGTGCCAGCAGCCCTGGACTAGACCACTACGAGCAGTACTTC
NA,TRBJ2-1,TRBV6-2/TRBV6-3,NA,CASSYSRVYNEQFF,TGTGCCAGCAGTTACTCCCGAGTCTACAATGAGCAGTTCTTC
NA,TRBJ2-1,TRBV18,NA,CASSLTYSDNEQFF,TGTGCCAGCTCACTAACCTATTCGGACAATGAGCAGTTCTTC
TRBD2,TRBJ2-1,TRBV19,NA,CASSSGTSGYNEQFF,TGTGCCAGTAGTTCCGGGACTAGCGGCTACAATGAGCAGTTCTTC
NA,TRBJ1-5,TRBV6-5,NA,CASMGRGGSNQPQHF,TGTGCCAGCATGGGGCGGGGGGGTAGCAATCAGCCCCAGCATTTT
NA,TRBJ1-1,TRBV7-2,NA,CASSLASMNTEAFF,TGTGCCAGCAGCTTAGCGTCTATGAACACTGAAGCTTTCTTT
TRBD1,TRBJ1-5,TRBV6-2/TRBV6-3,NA,CASSSIQGAMRNQPQHF,TGTGCCAGCAGTTCAATACAGGGGGCTATGCGCAATCAGCCCCAGCATTTT
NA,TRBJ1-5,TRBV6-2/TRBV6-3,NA,CASSDSMRPQHF,TGTGCCAGCAGCGATTCAATGCGGCCCCAGCATTTT
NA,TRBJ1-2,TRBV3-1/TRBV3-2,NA,CASSQEKGARGYTF,TGTGCCAGCAGCCAAGAGAAGGGAGCTCGGGGCTACACCTTC
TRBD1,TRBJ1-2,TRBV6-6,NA,CASSLLTGGSRLYGYTF,TGTGCCAGCAGTCTTCTAACAGGGGGCTCAAGACTCTATGGCTACACCTTC